These 32 T cell receptor beta chains were all obtained from the same sample, sequenced in a study of OX40 agonist ivuxolimab in advanced cancers. Sequencing was performed with immunoSEQ multiplex PCR; in TCRdb, only in-frame clones are kept and a portion is missing. Among some 66,000 clones listed, about nine tenths were seen once. The starting material was CD4+ or CD8+ T cells sorted from blood, obtained in a trial of the OX40 agonist ivuxolimab. The source is an adult with an advanced solid tumor such as melanoma, head and neck, liver or kidney cancer.

The chain has TRBV21-1 and TRBJ2-2; the tabulated D call, TRBD2, remains unverified against the DNA. TRBV21-1 is reported as a pseudogene. The CDR3 extends over 14 amino acids. The CDR3 nucleotides are TGTGCCAGCAGCAAAGGGACTCCCACCGGGGAGCTGTTTTTT. Translating it yields CASSKGTPTGELFF.

V and J are TRBV7-2 and TRBJ1-1; 10 nucleotides agree with TRBD1. The length of the CDR3 is 15 residues. Germline V CDR1 and CDR2: SGHTA, FQGNSA. V lost 0 bases to trimming and J lost 4 bases; unmatched junction nucleotides: 2. The CDR3 DNA reads as TGTGCCAGCAGCTTAGCGGGGGACAGGGGCACTGAAGCTTTCTTT. Protein: CASSLAGDRGTEAFF.

The chain carries TRBV9 and TRBJ2-6, with D possibly TRBD1 on 5 matching bases. CDR1 is SGDLS, CDR2 YYNGEE, per germline. This CDR3 has 16 amino acids. V shed 5 bases and J shed 0 bases, with 12 bases lying between them. The CDR3 DNA sequence: TGTGCCAGCAGTGCCACAACAGGCTCTGGGGCCAACGTCCTGACTTTC. Translated, it gives CASSATTGSGANVLTF.

This chain uses TRBV27 with TRBJ2-5, with TRBD1 matching over 9 bases. V shed 5 bases and J 6 bases; nucleotides not matched to a gene: 7. The germline V gene has CDR1 MNHEY and CDR2 SMNVEV (reference sequence). This CDR3 contains 14 residues. The DNA for the CDR3 is TGTGCCAGCAGTAAATGGGACAGGGTTCAGACCCAGTACTTC. Translating it yields CASSKWDRVQTQYF.

This chain uses TRBV4-1 with TRBJ1-3, with D perhaps matching TRBD1 (6 bases). The CDR3 is made up of 15 amino acids. The V end was cut by 2 bases, the J end by 0 bases, with 8 bases between. Germline CDR1 reads MGHRA; CDR2 reads YSYEKL. The CDR3 DNA follows: TGCGCCAGCAGCCAACGGACAGCCTCTGGAAACACCATATATTTT. Translating gives CASSQRTASGNTIYF.

The V gene is TRBV11-2, the J gene TRBJ2-2; D possibly corresponds to TRBD2 (5 bases). CDR1 SGHAT and CDR2 FQNNGV come from the germline V gene. There are 14 residues in the CDR3. V was pared by 5 bases and J by 7 bases, with 14 bases between. The CDR3 nucleotides are TGTGCCAGCAGCATCACGACGGGATTCGGGGAGCTGTTTTTT. Translated, it gives CASSITTGFGELFF.

This clone has just a few counts. The chain is built from TRBV10-3 and TRBJ2-3, with 12 bases that match TRBD2. CDR3 length equals 18 residues. J was trimmed by 2 bases and V by 2 bases; bases with no gene match: 8. Germline V lookup: CDR1 ENHRY, CDR2 SYGVKD. The CDR3 is CAISERLAGGRSTDTQYF. As DNA, the CDR3 is TGTGCCATCAGTGAGCGGCTAGCGGGGGGGCGTTCCACAGATACGCAGTATTTT.

The CDR3 here is CASSRTSGGTYEQYF. CDR3 nucleotides: TGTGCCAGCAGCCGAACTAGCGGGGGGACCTACGAGCAGTACTTC. The rearrangement joins TRBV14 to TRBJ2-7; 12 bases line up with TRBD2. V trimming: 4 bases; J trimming: 2 bases; junction bases outside the gene matches: 3. This CDR3 is 15 amino acids long. Per germline, CDR1 SGHDN and CDR2 FVKESK.

The chain joins TRBV6-5 to TRBJ2-5, with 8 bases that match TRBD1. The CDR3 contains 15 residues. Germline CDR1 is MNHEY and CDR2 is SVGAGI. V was pared by 5 bases and J by 2 bases, with 7 bases of the junction left unmatched. The CDR3 region has the DNA TGTGCCAGCAGTACGAGAAGGACAGGGCAAGAGACCCAGTACTTC. It yields the protein CASSTRRTGQETQYF.

The rearrangement links TRBV5-5 to TRBJ1-5; no clear D gene. The CDR3 contains 16 residues. Trimming cost V 0 bases and J 2 bases, with 12 bases left between them. Germline V gene sequence: CDR1 SGHKS, CDR2 YYEKEE (reference sequence). The CDR3 reads CASSLDEDPRNQPQHF. In DNA, the CDR3 is TGTGCCAGCAGCTTGGACGAGGACCCACGCAATCAGCCCCAGCATTTT. The full variable domain, in which reference TRBV5-5 and TRBJ1-5 provide the parts outside the CDR3, is DAGVTQSPTHLIKTRGQQVTLRCSPISGHKSVSWYQQVLGQGPQFIFQYYEKEERGRGNFPDRFSARQFPNYSSELNVNALLLGDSALYLCASSLDEDPRNQPQHFGDGTRLSIL.

This clone showed up just once. The J gene is TRBJ2-3, the V gene TRBV19, with D possibly called TRBD1 or TRBD2 (5 bases each). Germline lookup yields CDR1 LNHDA and CDR2 SQIVND (reference sequence). Trimming pared 4 bases from V and 0 bases from J, leaving 14 bases between. The CDR3 covers 16 residues. CDR3 residues: CASSKRGLASTDTQYF. For the CDR3, the DNA is TGTGCCAGTAGTAAGAGGGGTCTAGCAAGCACAGATACGCAGTATTTT. The variable domain in full, completed from reference TRBV19 and TRBJ2-3, reads DGGITQSPKYLFRKEGQNVTLSCEQNLNHDAMYWYRQDPGQGLRLIYYSQIVNDFQKGDIAEGYSVSREKKESFPLTVTSAQKNPTAFYLCASSKRGLASTDTQYFGPGTRLTVL.

This clone appeared a single time. Written as DNA, the CDR3 is TGTGCTAGTGGTCGGATTCGGGACAGCTCCTATGGCTACACCTTC. Protein sequence: CASGRIRDSSYGYTF. The J gene is TRBJ1-2, the V gene TRBV12-5, with TRBD1 matching 7 bases. V shed 5 bases, J shed 4 bases, and the junction held 10 bases outside the gene matches. Germline CDR1 LGHNT, CDR2 FRNRAP. This CDR3 is 15 amino acids long. Full variable domain (missing parts from reference TRBV12-5 and TRBJ1-2): DARVTQTPRHKVTEMGQEVTMRCQPILGHNTVFWYRQTMMQGLELLAYFRNRAPLDDSGMPKDRFSAEMPDATLATLKIQPSEPRDSAVYFCASGRIRDSSYGYTFGSGTRLTVV.

The rearrangement uses TRBV18 and TRBJ1-5; unclear D gene. CDR3 length equals 17 residues. V was pared by 1 base and J by 0 bases, with 13 bases between. From germline, CDR1 is KGHSH and CDR2 LQKENI. The DNA for the CDR3 is TGTGCCAGCTCACCACTTTCTGGGATGGGTAGCAATCAGCCCCAGCATTTT. It specifies CASSPLSGMGSNQPQHF.

This rearrangement joins TRBV19 to TRBJ2-1; 7 bases map to TRBD1. This CDR3 spans 12 amino acids. Losses at the gene ends were 4 bases for V and 10 bases for J; bases not matched to a gene: 4. Germline V gene data show CDR1 as LNHDA and CDR2 as SQIVND (reference sequence). The CDR3 coding sequence is TGTGCCAGTAGTAAACAGGGGTGGGAGCAGTTCTTC. This translates into CASSKQGWEQFF.

This clone occurred once. J is TRBJ2-7 and V is TRBV7-9, with D tentatively TRBD2 (5 bases). This CDR3 contains 17 residues. The V end was cut by 0 bases, the J end by 5 bases, with 20 bases between. Germline CDR1 reads SEHNR; CDR2 reads FQNEAQ (reference sequence). DNA for the CDR3: TGTGCCAGCAGCTTAGCGGGTAAGTCGACTTTGGAGGACGAGCAGTACTTC. It translates to CASSLAGKSTLEDEQYF.

The V call is TRBV27, the J call TRBJ1-2; TRBD1 might be the D (6 bases). CDR1 and CDR2 (germline): MNHEY, SMNVEV (reference sequence). V lost 2 bases, J lost 2 bases, and 15 bases lay in between. The CDR3 spans 16 residues. CDR3 DNA sequence: TGTGCCAGCAGTTTACGACCGACAGGTTTCAACTATGGCTACACCTTC. Its translation is CASSLRPTGFNYGYTF.

This chain connects TRBV5-4 to TRBJ2-7; maybe TRBD1 (5 bases). This CDR3 has 15 residues. V was trimmed by 7 bases and J by 2 bases, leaving 19 bases between them. Germline CDR1 SGHNT, CDR2 YYREEE (reference sequence). The CDR3 nucleotides read TGTGCCAGCCAACGAGGTGGGGCCGGTGCCTACGAGCAGTACTTC. This translates into CASQRGGAGAYEQYF. The full variable domain, completed using reference TRBV5-4 and TRBJ2-7, is ETGVTQSPTHLIKTRGQQVTLRCSSQSGHNTVSWYQQALGQGPQFIFQYYREEENGRGNFPPRFSGLQFPNYSSELNVNALELDDSALYLCASQRGGAGAYEQYFGPGTRLTVT.

Remarks on this clone: An end of the junction does not agree with germline; a read error may underlie this. The rearrangement links TRBV20-1 to TRBJ1-5; D not certain. This CDR3 is 10 amino acids long. Looked up from germline, CDR1 is DFQATT and CDR2 is SNEGSKA (reference sequence). CDR3 sequence reads: CGVGNQPQHF. The CDR3, as DNA: TGTGGGGTAGGCAATCAGCCCCAGCATTTT.

The chain carries TRBV30 and TRBJ1-4; no clear D gene. The CDR3 has 14 residues. Germline lookup yields CDR1 GTSNPN and CDR2 SVGIG (reference sequence). Trimming took 2 bases from V and 8 from J, leaving 15 bases between them. The DNA of the CDR3 is TGTGCCTGGAGTAAAGGCCAGGTGCTGGAAAAACTGTTTTTT. As protein: CAWSKGQVLEKLFF.

The gene calls are TRBV12-1 and TRBJ2-3; TRBD2, the table's D call, lacks a check against the DNA. TRBV12-1 is tagged as a pseudogene. This CDR3 contains 17 residues. The CDR3 is CASSPRGSGGNFDTQYF. The CDR3 coding sequence is TGTGCCAGCAGCCCCCGGGGGAGCGGGGGGAATTTCGATACGCAGTATTTT.

The sample holds one count of this clone. The V and J genes are TRBV6-5 and TRBJ2-5; tentatively, D is TRBD2 (6 bases). Trimming took 2 bases from V and 3 from J, leaving 13 bases between them. This CDR3 has 15 residues. CDR1 is MNHEY, CDR2 SVGAGI, per germline. This CDR3 is CASSYDAAGKETQYF. Here the CDR3 DNA reads TGTGCCAGCAGTTACGATGCGGCGGGGAAAGAGACCCAGTACTTC.

The chain has TRBV11-2 and TRBJ2-5; no definite D call. Germline lookup yields CDR1 SGHAT and CDR2 FQNNGV. V dropped 1 base and J dropped 12 bases, with 9 bases sitting between them. This CDR3 region has 11 residues. This CDR3 reads CASSLGWLKYF. The CDR3, as DNA: TGTGCCAGCAGCTTAGGATGGTTAAAGTACTTC.

The CDR3 loop reads CASSALGQTEAFF. CDR3 nucleotides: TGTGCCAGCAGTGCCCTGGGGCAAACTGAAGCTTTCTTT. The rearrangement uses TRBV6-4 and TRBJ1-1; perhaps TRBD1 as D (5 bases). V shed 4 bases and J shed 5 bases, with 11 bases lying between them. This CDR3 is built from 13 residues. Germline CDR1 MRHNA, CDR2 SNTAGT.

Only a few counts were recorded for this clone. The chain is built from TRBV6-5 and TRBJ2-1; D is unresolved. The CDR3 runs to 13 residues. V was trimmed by 0 bases and J by 4 bases, leaving 4 bases between them. CDR1 and CDR2 (germline): MNHEY, SVGAGI. The CDR3 protein is CASSYSGYNEQFF. The CDR3 DNA reads TGTGCCAGCAGTTACTCCGGTTACAATGAGCAGTTCTTC.

V and J are TRBV5-4 and TRBJ2-3; 9 bases align to TRBD2. The V gene end was trimmed by 0 bases and the J gene end by 6 bases; junction bases not matched to a gene: 5. From germline, CDR1 is SGHNT and CDR2 YYREEE (reference sequence). The CDR3 sequence is 15 residues long. The CDR3 nucleotides are TGTGCCAGCAGCTTGGTGGCGGGGGGGGGTGATACGCAGTATTTT. Amino acid sequence: CASSLVAGGGDTQYF.

The genes are TRBV30 and TRBJ1-1; D is undetermined. The CDR3 runs to 14 residues. Looked up from germline, CDR1 is GTSNPN and CDR2 is SVGIG (reference sequence). Between the trimmed V and J ends, which lost 2 bases and 1 base, there was a span of 11 bases. CDR3: CAWSPPRPNTEAFF. The CDR3 DNA follows: TGTGCCTGGAGTCCCCCCCGTCCGAACACTGAAGCTTTCTTT.

The chain employs TRBV29-1 and TRBJ2-5, with TRBD1 as a possible D gene (6 bases). CDR3 length equals 14 residues. Germline assignment: CDR1 SQVTM and CDR2 ANQGSEA. V was shortened by 6 bases and J by 5 bases, with 19 bases between the two germline ends. The CDR3 DNA reads TGCAGCGTCCCACCTGGGGGCCAAAAGGAGACCCAGTACTTC. It specifies CSVPPGGQKETQYF.

V gene TRBV14 combines with J gene TRBJ1-5, with a weak D call TRBD1 (5 bases). Germline V gene lookup returns CDR1 SGHDN and CDR2 FVKESK. The CDR3 loop spans 18 amino acids. Trimming shortened V by 1 base and J by 0 bases, and 16 bases separated the two germline ends. The CDR3 region is CASSQGDPSDYSNQPQHF. The CDR3 nucleotides read TGTGCCAGCAGCCAAGGGGACCCCTCTGATTATAGCAATCAGCCCCAGCATTTT. Complete variable domain (other parts from reference TRBV14 and TRBJ1-5): EAGVTQFPSHSVIEKGQTVTLRCDPISGHDNLYWYRRVMGKEIKFLLHFVKESKQDESGMPNNRFLAERTGGTYSTLKVQPAELEDSGVYFCASSQGDPSDYSNQPQHFGDGTRLSIL.

This chain links TRBV7-2 with TRBJ2-7; no definite D call. V lost 3 bases, J lost 4 bases, and 10 bases lay in between. This CDR3 has 13 amino acids. CDR1 and CDR2 from the germline V gene are SGHTA and FQGNSA. The CDR3 DNA is TGTGCCAGCAGCTTTGAAAGGACGTACGAGCAGTACTTC. Residues: CASSFERTYEQYF.

This clone was seen more than once but under ten times. The chain carries TRBV19 and TRBJ1-3; tentative D call: TRBD1 (5 bases). V lost 2 bases and J 4 bases, leaving 15 bases between the germline ends. The CDR3 covers 16 residues. Germline V gives CDR1 LNHDA, CDR2 SQIVND (reference sequence). The CDR3 sequence is CASSIPSWGKGNTIYF. In nucleotides, the CDR3 is TGTGCCAGTAGTATACCCTCCTGGGGGAAGGGAAACACCATATATTTT. Drawing the rest from reference TRBV19 and TRBJ1-3, the complete variable domain is DGGITQSPKYLFRKEGQNVTLSCEQNLNHDAMYWYRQDPGQGLRLIYYSQIVNDFQKGDIAEGYSVSREKKESFPLTVTSAQKNPTAFYLCASSIPSWGKGNTIYFGEGSWLTVV.

This sequence joins TRBV7-9 and TRBJ1-5, with D uncertain. Germline CDR1 and CDR2: SEHNR and FQNEAQ (reference sequence). There are 15 residues in the CDR3. With 2 bases removed from V and 3 bases from J, the gap between germline ends came to 11 bases. CDR3 sequence (DNA): TGTGCCAGCAGCTTATCCGGGCAGAACAATCAGCCCCAGCATTTT. This encodes CASSLSGQNNQPQHF.

J is TRBJ2-7 and V is TRBV2, with TRBD1 as a possible D gene (6 bases). V was cut by 9 bases and J by 0 bases, with 15 bases left in between. This CDR3 has 14 residues. Germline V gene lookup returns CDR1 SNHLY and CDR2 FYNNEI. CDR3 coding DNA: TGTGCCAGTACCCGGGACACAAGCTCCTACGAGCAGTACTTC. Its protein product is CASTRDTSSYEQYF.